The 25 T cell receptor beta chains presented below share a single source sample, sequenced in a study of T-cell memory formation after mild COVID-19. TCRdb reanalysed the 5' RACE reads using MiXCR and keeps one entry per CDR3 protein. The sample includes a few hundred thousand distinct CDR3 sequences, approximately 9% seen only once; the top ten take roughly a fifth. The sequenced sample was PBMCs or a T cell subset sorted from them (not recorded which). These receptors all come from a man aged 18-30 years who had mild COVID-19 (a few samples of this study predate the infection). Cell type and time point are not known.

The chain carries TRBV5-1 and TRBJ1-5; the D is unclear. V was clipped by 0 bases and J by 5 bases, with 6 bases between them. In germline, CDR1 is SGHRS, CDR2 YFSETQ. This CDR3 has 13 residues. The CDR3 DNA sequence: TGCGCCAGCAGCTTGGGGGTGGATCAGCCCCAGCATTTT. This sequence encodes CASSLGVDQPQHF.

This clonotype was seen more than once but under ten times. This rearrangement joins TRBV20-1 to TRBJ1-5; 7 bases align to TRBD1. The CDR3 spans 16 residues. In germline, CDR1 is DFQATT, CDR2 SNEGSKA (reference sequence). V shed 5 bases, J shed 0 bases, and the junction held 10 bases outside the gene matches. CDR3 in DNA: TGCAGTGCTTCTTTAAACAGGGGATATAGCAATCAGCCCCAGCATTTT. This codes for CSASLNRGYSNQPQHF.

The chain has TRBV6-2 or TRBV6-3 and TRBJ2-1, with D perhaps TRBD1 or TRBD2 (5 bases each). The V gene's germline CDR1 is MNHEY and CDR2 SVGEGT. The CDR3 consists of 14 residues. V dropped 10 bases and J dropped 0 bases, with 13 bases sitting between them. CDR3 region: CATVGVSSYNEQFF. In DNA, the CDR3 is TGTGCCACAGTGGGGGTGAGCTCCTACAATGAGCAGTTCTTC.

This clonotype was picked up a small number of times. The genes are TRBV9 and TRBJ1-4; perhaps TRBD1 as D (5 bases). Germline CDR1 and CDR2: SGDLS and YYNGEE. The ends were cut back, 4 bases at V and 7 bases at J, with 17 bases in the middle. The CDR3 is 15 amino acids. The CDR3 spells CASSPLAEGIEKLFF. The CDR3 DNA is TGTGCCAGCAGCCCCCTCGCGGAGGGGATTGAAAAACTGTTTTTT.

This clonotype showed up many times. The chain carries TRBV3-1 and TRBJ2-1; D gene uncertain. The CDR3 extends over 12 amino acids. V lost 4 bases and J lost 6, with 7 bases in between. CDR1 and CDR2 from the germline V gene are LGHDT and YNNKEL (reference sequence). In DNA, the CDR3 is TGTGCCAGCAGCCCCCCGAGCAATGAGCAGTTCTTC. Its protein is CASSPPSNEQFF.

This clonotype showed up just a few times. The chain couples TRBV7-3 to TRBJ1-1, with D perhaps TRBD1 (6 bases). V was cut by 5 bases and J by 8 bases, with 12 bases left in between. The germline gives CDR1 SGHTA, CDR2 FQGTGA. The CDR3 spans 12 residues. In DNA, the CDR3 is TGTGCCAGCAGCGAACGGGGGCGGGAAGCTTTCTTT. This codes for CASSERGREAFF.

The CDR3 spells CASSQDHQGQPQHF. CDR3 sequence (DNA): TGCGCCAGCAGCCAAGATCATCAGGGGCAGCCCCAGCATTTT. The chain has TRBV4-3 and TRBJ1-5; D is possibly TRBD1 (6 bases). Germline CDR1 and CDR2: LGHNA and YSLEER. V was pared by 0 bases and J by 7 bases, with 10 bases between. This CDR3 has 14 amino acids.

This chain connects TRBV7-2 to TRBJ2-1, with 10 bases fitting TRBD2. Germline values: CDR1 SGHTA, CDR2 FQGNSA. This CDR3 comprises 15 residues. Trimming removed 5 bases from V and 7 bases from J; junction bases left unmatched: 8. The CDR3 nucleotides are TGTGCCAGCAGCCTAACTAGCGGGGAAACAAATGAGCAGTTCTTC. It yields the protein CASSLTSGETNEQFF.

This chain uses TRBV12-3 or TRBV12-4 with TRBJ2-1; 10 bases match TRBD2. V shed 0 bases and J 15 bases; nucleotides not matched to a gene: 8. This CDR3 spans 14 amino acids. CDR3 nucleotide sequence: TGTGCCAGCAGTTTAGCGCTCGAGGGACTAGCGAGGTTCTTC. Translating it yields CASSLALEGLARFF.

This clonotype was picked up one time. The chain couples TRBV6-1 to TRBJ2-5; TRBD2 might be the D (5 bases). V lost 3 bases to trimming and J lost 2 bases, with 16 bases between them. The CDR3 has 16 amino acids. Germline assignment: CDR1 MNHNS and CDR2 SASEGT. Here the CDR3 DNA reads TGTGCCAGCAGTGAGGGCAGTGGCGGAGGTCAAGAGACCCAGTACTTC. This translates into CASSEGSGGGQETQYF.

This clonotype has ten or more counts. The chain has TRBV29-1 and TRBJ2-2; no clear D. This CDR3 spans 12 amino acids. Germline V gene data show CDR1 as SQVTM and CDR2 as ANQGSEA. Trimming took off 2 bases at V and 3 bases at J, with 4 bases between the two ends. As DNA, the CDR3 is TGCAGCGTTGAACTGGACACCGGGGAGCTGTTTTTT. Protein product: CSVELDTGELFF.

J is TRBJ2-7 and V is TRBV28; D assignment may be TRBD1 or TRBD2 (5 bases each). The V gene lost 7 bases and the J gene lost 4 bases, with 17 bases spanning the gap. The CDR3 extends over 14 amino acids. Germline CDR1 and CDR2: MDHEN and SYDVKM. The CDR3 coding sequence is TGTGCCAGCAACCCCCTACGTGGGGGTTACGAGCAGTACGTC. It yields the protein CASNPLRGGYEQYV.

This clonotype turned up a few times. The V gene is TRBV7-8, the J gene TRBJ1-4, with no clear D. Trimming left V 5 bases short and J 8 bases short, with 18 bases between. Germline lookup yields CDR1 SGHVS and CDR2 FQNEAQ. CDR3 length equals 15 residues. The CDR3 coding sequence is TGTGCCAGCAGCGAGCACCGGGCCCAGGAGGAAAAACTGTTTTTT. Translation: CASSEHRAQEEKLFF.

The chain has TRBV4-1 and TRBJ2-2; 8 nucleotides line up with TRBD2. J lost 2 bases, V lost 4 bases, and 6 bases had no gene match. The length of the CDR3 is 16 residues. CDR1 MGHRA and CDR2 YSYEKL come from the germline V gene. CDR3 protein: CASSPYSGENTGELFF. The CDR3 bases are TGCGCCAGCAGCCCATATAGCGGGGAAAACACCGGGGAGCTGTTTTTT.

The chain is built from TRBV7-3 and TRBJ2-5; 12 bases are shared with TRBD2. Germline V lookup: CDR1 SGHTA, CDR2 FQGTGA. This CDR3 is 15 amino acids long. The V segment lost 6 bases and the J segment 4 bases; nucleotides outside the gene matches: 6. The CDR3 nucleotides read TGTGCCAGCAGTTCTAGCGGGGGGGCCTTAGAGACCCAGTACTTC. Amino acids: CASSSSGGALETQYF. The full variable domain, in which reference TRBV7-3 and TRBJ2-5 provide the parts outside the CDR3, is GAGVSQTPSNKVTEKGKYVELRCDPISGHTALYWYRQSLGQGPEFLIYFQGTGAADDSGLPNDRFFAVRPEGSVSTLKIQRTERGDSAVYLCASSSSGGALETQYFGPGTRLLVL.

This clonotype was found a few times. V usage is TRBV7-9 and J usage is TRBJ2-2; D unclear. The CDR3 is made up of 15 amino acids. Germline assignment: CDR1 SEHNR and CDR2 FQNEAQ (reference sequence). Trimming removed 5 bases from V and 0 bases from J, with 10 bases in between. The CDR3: CASSPSSANTGELFF. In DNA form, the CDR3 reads TGTGCCAGCAGCCCGAGTTCCGCGAACACCGGGGAGCTGTTTTTT.

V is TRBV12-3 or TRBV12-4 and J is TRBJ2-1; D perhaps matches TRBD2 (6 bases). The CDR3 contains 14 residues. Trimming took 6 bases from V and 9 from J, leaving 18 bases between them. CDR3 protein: CASSEGFSEGEQFF. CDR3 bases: TGTGCCAGCAGCGAGGGGTTCTCGGAGGGTGAGCAGTTCTTC.

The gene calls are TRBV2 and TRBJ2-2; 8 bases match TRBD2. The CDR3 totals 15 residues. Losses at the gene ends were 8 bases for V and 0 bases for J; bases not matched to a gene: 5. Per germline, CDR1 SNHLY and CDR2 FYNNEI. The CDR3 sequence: CASGGLAANTGELFF. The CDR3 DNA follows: TGTGCCAGCGGTGGACTAGCAGCGAACACCGGGGAGCTGTTTTTT.

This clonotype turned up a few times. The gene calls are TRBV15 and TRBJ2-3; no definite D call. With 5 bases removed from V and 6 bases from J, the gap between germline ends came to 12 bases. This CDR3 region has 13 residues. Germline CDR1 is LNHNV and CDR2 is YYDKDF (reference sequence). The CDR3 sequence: CATSLEVADTQYF. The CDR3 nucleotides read TGTGCCACCAGCCTAGAAGTTGCTGATACGCAGTATTTT. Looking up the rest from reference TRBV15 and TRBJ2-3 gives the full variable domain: DAMVIQNPRYQVTQFGKPVTLSCSQTLNHNVMYWYQQKSSQAPKLLFHYYDKDFNNEADTPDNFQSRRPNTSFCFLDIRSPGLGDTAMYLCATSLEVADTQYFGPGTRLTVL.

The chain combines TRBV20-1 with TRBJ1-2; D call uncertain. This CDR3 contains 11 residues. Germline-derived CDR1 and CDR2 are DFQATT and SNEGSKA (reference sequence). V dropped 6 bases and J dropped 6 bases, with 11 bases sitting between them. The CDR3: CSAGVGNGYTF. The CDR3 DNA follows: TGCAGTGCCGGTGTGGGTAATGGCTACACCTTC.

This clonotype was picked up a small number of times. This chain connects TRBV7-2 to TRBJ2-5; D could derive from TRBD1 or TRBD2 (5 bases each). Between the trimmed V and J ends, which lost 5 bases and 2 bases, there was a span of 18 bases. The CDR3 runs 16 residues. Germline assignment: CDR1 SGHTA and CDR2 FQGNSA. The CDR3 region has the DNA TGTGCCAGCAGCATTTCCGGGACCTGGGGGCAAGAGACCCAGTACTTC. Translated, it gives CASSISGTWGQETQYF.

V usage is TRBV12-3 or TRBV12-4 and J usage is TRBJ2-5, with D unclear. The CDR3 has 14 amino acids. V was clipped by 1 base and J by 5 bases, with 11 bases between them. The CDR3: CASSLGVGWETQYF. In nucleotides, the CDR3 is TGTGCCAGCAGTTTAGGGGTTGGGTGGGAGACCCAGTACTTC.

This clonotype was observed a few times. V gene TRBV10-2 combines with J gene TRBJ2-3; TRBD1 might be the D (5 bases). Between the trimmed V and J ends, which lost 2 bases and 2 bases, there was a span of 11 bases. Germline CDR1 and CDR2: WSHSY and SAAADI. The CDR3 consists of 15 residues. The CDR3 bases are TGCGCCAGCAGTGAGCAGGGCTATCTCACAGATACGCAGTATTTT. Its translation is CASSEQGYLTDTQYF.

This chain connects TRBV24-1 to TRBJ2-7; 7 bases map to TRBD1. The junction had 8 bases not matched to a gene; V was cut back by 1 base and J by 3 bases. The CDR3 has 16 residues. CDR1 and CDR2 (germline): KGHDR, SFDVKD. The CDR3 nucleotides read TGTGCCACCAGTGATTTTCACCCAGGGGGTTGCTACGAGCAGTACGTC. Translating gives CATSDFHPGGCYEQYV.

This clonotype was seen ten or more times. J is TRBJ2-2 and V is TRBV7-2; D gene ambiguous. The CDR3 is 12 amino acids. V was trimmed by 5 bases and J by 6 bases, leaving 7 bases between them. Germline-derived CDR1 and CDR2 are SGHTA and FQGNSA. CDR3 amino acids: CASSLNSGELFF. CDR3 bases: TGTGCCAGCAGCCTCAACTCCGGGGAGCTGTTTTTT.